This T cell receptor beta chain was recovered during a study of cytomegalovirus exposure and HLA in healthy donors (TCRdb year 2017). At the level of the whole study: The roughly 670 repertoires of the first cohort and the 95 to 150 validation repertoires were produced on the same platform, according to a later analysis. The study was designed to test whether signatures of past pathogen exposure could be identified by cataloging public T cell receptors. To predict cytomegalovirus infection status, the study brought together high-throughput TCR immunosequencing, statistical association of individual TCRs with disease status, and machine learning. Besides the first cohort of some 670 subjects, a separate validation cohort made up of roughly 130 different subjects was used. What the work shows at the level of the full study, not this receptor alone: The study listed around 160 TCR beta chains as associated with cytomegalovirus. A later analysis had no HLA typing for the validation cohort, so co-occurrence there was scored across all 130 or so repertoires. While some public TCRs were present in many individuals, most TCR sequences turned up only very rarely across donors. In vitro tests confirmed that a few of the cytomegalovirus-associated TCR beta chains recognize cytomegalovirus antigens. Cytomegalovirus status was reported to be diagnosed by the classifier with high specificity and sensitivity in both the original and validation cohorts. In a later analysis, TCRs clustered in the first cohort were found to also tend to co-occur in the approximately 120 validation repertoires, with around 94% of cluster scores above 0. It was suggested by the authors that the approach could potentially be generalized to other disease states and immunological phenotypes.

As for this clone: Which antigen it targets is not known. No base-level quality is on record; no much larger clone is a single base apart.

The donors were included in the validation cohort of some 110 subjects, a group kept apart from the roughly 610-subject first cohort. V ends up 6 bases short and J 1 base short, with an unmatched junction base count of 7. The CDR3, cysteine through phenylalanine, is 15 amino acids long. The retained sequence is limited to the CDR3, 45 bases, with the frame set at the first base. CDR1 and CDR2, looked up from the germline V gene, are MNHNS and SASEGT. Libraries were made using the immunoSEQ multiplex PCR assay. Regarding the original processing steps: A statistical classification framework was developed to diagnose cytomegalovirus status using the catalog of TCR beta chain sequences. TCRdb's version of the immuneACCESS table is confined to in-frame rearrangements and falls short of the full clone set. An unresolved V gene accounts for under half of the shortfall where checked; the remainder is of unknown origin. V and J calls and clone size come straight from that table; D and trimming were deduced from the DNA. This sample is represented by fewer than 85,000 clones; about 93% of them were singletons. The ten largest clones add up to roughly 0.6% of the sample.

The clonotype was recovered from a woman between 18 and 29 years old in good health and CMV-seronegative. Material for sequencing was PBMCs. This chain is built from TRBV6-1 and TRBJ2-5; 8 bases in the junction line up with TRBD2. The sequenced DNA: TGTGCCAGCAGGAGGGCGGGGGGTCCCCAAGAGACCCAGTACTTC. Translated, it reads CASRRAGGPQETQYF.